The rows below give T cell receptor beta chains drawn from one sample of a study of cytomegalovirus exposure and HLA in healthy donors. Sequenced by immunoSEQ multiplex PCR; TCRdb stores in-frame clones only, minus some. The data show more than 140,000 clones, around nine tenths seen once. The specimen sequenced was PBMCs. These receptor sequences come from a young woman in good health and CMV-seropositive. Both conserved end residues are part of each CDR3. A D gene is named only where the DNA matches it firmly. Rows give clone size only sometimes, using once, few, many, or a class for an expanded clone.

clone_size	d_call	j_call	v_call	cdr3_aa	cdr3_nt
once	TRBD1	TRBJ1-2	TRBV30	CAWTRQSPQGVLNYGYTF	TGTGCCTGGACACGTCAATCACCCCAGGGGGTTCTCAACTATGGCTACACCTTC
once	TRBD1	TRBJ1-3	TRBV9	CASSGQGGNTIYF	TGTGCCAGCAGCGGACAGGGAGGAAACACCATATATTTT
.	.	TRBJ1-2	TRBV28	CASSLSLEGTSLYGYTF	TGTGCCAGCAGCCTTAGCCTCGAAGGTACATCCCTCTATGGCTACACCTTC
.	.	TRBJ1-5	TRBV6-5	CASSLDRGNQPQHF	TGTGCCAGCAGTTTGGACAGAGGCAATCAGCCCCAGCATTTT
.	TRBD2	TRBJ2-1	TRBV7-2	CASSLKGLAGDWRFF	TGTGCCAGCAGCTTAAAAGGACTAGCGGGAGACTGGCGGTTCTTC
.	.	TRBJ2-7	TRBV11-2	CASSLDRVGHQF	TGTGCCAGCAGCTTAGATCGTGTAGGACATCAGTTC
.	TRBD1	TRBJ2-6	TRBV11-2	CASSLVEGTGASGANVLTF	TGTGCCAGCAGCTTAGTGGAAGGGACAGGGGCCTCTGGGGCCAACGTCCTGACTTTC
.	TRBD2	TRBJ2-4	TRBV5-4	CASILVEREFSQNIQYF	TGTGCCAGCATCCTCGTAGAGCGGGAGTTTTCCCAAAACATTCAGTACTTC
.	.	TRBJ2-3	TRBV28	CASSLGQGFTDTQYF	TGTGCCAGCAGTTTGGGGCAGGGGTTCACAGATACGCAGTATTTT
.	.	TRBJ2-7	TRBV7-2	CASSLAASYEQYF	TGTGCCAGCAGCTTAGCTGCGTCCTACGAGCAGTACTTC
once	.	TRBJ2-3	TRBV11-3	CASSLGETSTDTQYF	TGTGCCAGCAGCTTAGGAGAAACTAGCACAGATACGCAGTATTTT
.	TRBD2	TRBJ2-7	TRBV2	CASLGLAIYEQYF	TGTGCCAGCCTAGGACTAGCGATCTACGAGCAGTACTTC
.	TRBD1	TRBJ1-2	TRBV29-1	CSVAGQGYGYTF	TGCAGCGTTGCCGGACAGGGATATGGCTACACCTTC
.	.	TRBJ2-7	TRBV9	CASSVEGVGYEQYF	TGTGCCAGCAGCGTAGAAGGAGTAGGCTACGAGCAGTACTTC
.	TRBD1	TRBJ1-4	TRBV6-6	CASSSDGQAKLFF	TGTGCCAGCAGTTCCGACGGACAGGCTAAACTGTTTTTT
few	TRBD1	TRBJ1-2	TRBV5-4	CASSLDADRFYGYTF	TGTGCCAGCAGCTTGGATGCGGACAGGTTCTATGGCTACACCTTC
.	.	TRBJ1-1	TRBV30	CAWSAGFIGTEAFF	TGTGCCTGGAGCGCCGGGTTTATCGGCACTGAAGCTTTCTTT
once	.	TRBJ1-1	TRBV11-2	CASSLGPSEAFF	TGTGCCAGCAGCTTAGGGCCCTCAGAAGCTTTCTTT
.	.	TRBJ1-3	TRBV14	CASSLQFSGNTIYF	TGTGCCAGCAGCCTGCAGTTTTCTGGAAACACCATATATTTT
.	TRBD2	TRBJ2-5	TRBV9	CASSVGQAGVRGAQYF	TGTGCCAGCAGCGTAGGCCAGGCGGGGGTTCGAGGGGCCCAGTACTTC
.	TRBD2	TRBJ2-2	TRBV25-1	CAIETGTITGELFF	TGTGCCATCGAGACCGGGACTATCACCGGGGAGCTGTTTTTT
once	TRBD1	TRBJ1-1	TRBV9	CASSARTGEAFF	TGTGCCAGCAGCGCTAGGACAGGTGAAGCTTTCTTT
.	.	TRBJ1-1	TRBV5-8	CASSSRRETTEAFF	TGTGCCAGCAGCTCTCGACGGGAGACCACTGAAGCTTTCTTT
.	TRBD1	TRBJ2-5	TRBV5-1	CASSGQGAGQTQYF	TGCGCCAGCAGCGGACAGGGGGCCGGGCAGACCCAGTACTTC
.	TRBD1	TRBJ1-1	TRBV28	CASSADRGHLFEAFF	TGTGCCAGCAGTGCGGACAGGGGGCACCTTTTTGAAGCTTTCTTT
.	TRBD1	TRBJ1-2	TRBV11-2	CASSSLGTEYHGYTF	TGTGCCAGCAGCTCGCTAGGGACAGAATATCATGGCTACACCTTC
.	TRBD1	TRBJ1-5	TRBV7-2	CASSPDYRDRGYQPQHF	TGTGCCAGCAGCCCAGATTACCGGGACAGGGGTTATCAGCCCCAGCATTTT
.	.	TRBJ2-7	TRBV5-1	CASSLDTYEQYF	TGCGCCAGCAGCTTGGATACCTACGAGCAGTACTTC
.	TRBD1	TRBJ2-7	TRBV10-3	CAISEIVSGQLYF	TGTGCCATCAGTGAAATTGTGTCGGGACAGCTGTACTTC
.	.	TRBJ2-2	TRBV15	CALGARNTGELFF	TGTGCCCTGGGGGCCAGAAACACCGGGGAGCTGTTTTTT
.	.	TRBJ2-3	TRBV28	CASSEYTDTQYF	TGTGCCAGCAGCGAGTACACAGATACGCAGTATTTT
.	.	TRBJ2-7	TRBV30	CAWAGSTYEQYF	TGTGCCTGGGCCGGGTCCACCTACGAGCAGTACTTC
few	TRBD2	TRBJ2-5	TRBV19	CASRLSGRVTETQYF	TGTGCCAGTAGACTGAGCGGGAGAGTAACGGAGACCCAGTACTTC